The TCR beta chain under discussion was sequenced for a study of blood T cell repertoires in COVID-19. About the study: PBMCs, B-cell-depleted T cells, or T cells were the source of the cDNA or gDNA that made up the material.

V lost 4 bases to trimming and J lost 0 bases; unmatched junction nucleotides: 10. CDR3 length equals 19 residues. Germline-derived CDR1 and CDR2 are LGHDT and YNNKEL (reference sequence). Assay used: immunoSEQ multiplex PCR; TCRdb lists only in-frame clones, some missing. The sample contains about 240,000 clones, around 86% of which appear only once. Sequences were obtained from PBMCs or T cells enriched from blood (not recorded which). The chain links TRBV3-1 (or the pseudogene TRBV3-2) to TRBJ2-1; 12 positions match TRBD2. The receptor was isolated from a woman aged 40 to 55 with acute COVID-19. DNA for the CDR3: TGTGCCAGCAGCCCCCGCCCTAGCGGGGGGGGTCCCTCCTACAATGAGCAGTTCTTC. Translated, it gives CASSPRPSGGGPSYNEQFF.